The 21 T cell receptor beta chains below all came from one sample that was sequenced in a study of control samples from healthy donors and cancer patients. TCRdb keeps only in-frame clones here, not all; method: immunoSEQ multiplex PCR. The sample has around 85,000 clones, 85% to 90% seen once; the top ten hold 7.5% to 9%. The sample was blood. The source of these receptors is a woman aged 55-69 years in good health.

CDR3 sequence (DNA): TGTGCCAGCAGCTTAGTGGGACTAAACTATGGCTACACCTTC. This encodes CASSLVGLNYGYTF. The rearrangement uses TRBV7-2 and TRBJ1-2, with a possible D match to TRBD1 (5 bases). The germline V and J ends were trimmed by 1 base and 2 bases, with 8 bases remaining between them. The CDR3 runs to 14 residues. The germline V gene has CDR1 SGHTA and CDR2 FQGNSA.

The rearrangement joins TRBV7-3 to TRBJ2-1; 12 bases agree with TRBD2. The trim removed 5 bases at V and 2 bases at J, leaving 4 bases unmatched. The CDR3 contains 16 residues. Germline V gene data show CDR1 as SGHTA and CDR2 as FQGTGA. The CDR3 coding sequence is TGTGCCAGCAGCGGGACTAGCGGGTTGGCCTACAATGAGCAGTTCTTC. This translates into CASSGTSGLAYNEQFF.

The CDR3: CASSLGVRGSTDTQYF. The CDR3 bases are TGTGCCAGCAGCTTGGGTGTTCGGGGCAGCACAGATACGCAGTATTTT. The genes are TRBV5-6 and TRBJ2-3; D may correspond to TRBD1 or TRBD2 (5 bases each). The V end lost 0 bases, the J end lost 0 bases, and 11 bases lay between the germline ends. Germline V gene sequence: CDR1 SGHDT, CDR2 YYEEEE. The CDR3 spans 16 residues.

The chain has TRBV5-4 and TRBJ2-7, with 9 bases that match TRBD2. V was pared by 5 bases and J by 1 base, with 1 base of the junction left unmatched. This CDR3 is 13 amino acids long. Germline V gene sequence: CDR1 SGHNT, CDR2 YYREEE (reference sequence). The CDR3, as DNA: TGTGCCAGCAGGACTAGCGGATCCTACGAGCAGTACTTC. Encoded protein: CASRTSGSYEQYF.

This sequence joins TRBV5-1 and TRBJ2-1; no clear D. The CDR3 contains 16 residues. V lost 4 bases, J lost 1 base, and 15 bases lay in between. Germline CDR1 is SGHRS and CDR2 is YFSETQ. The CDR3 DNA sequence: TGCGCCAGCAGCCCAACGGAGTATGGATCCTACAATGAGCAGTTCTTC. Protein product: CASSPTEYGSYNEQFF.

To note about this clone: The sample holds other DNA sequences that translate to the same CDR3. The V gene is TRBV5-1, the J gene TRBJ1-3, with D hard to call. The V end was cut by 4 bases, the J end by 4 bases, with 9 bases between. The CDR3 extends over 13 amino acids. Germline V gives CDR1 SGHRS, CDR2 YFSETQ. CDR3 nucleotides: TGCGCCAGCAGCCGCGAGTCGGGAAACACCATATATTTT. This sequence encodes CASSRESGNTIYF.

For this clone: Other DNA sequences in this specimen translate into the identical CDR3. The J gene is TRBJ2-3, the V gene TRBV2, with D possibly matching TRBD1 (5 bases). CDR3 length equals 14 residues. In germline, CDR1 is SNHLY, CDR2 FYNNEI. The ends were cut back, 6 bases at V and 0 bases at J, with 10 bases in the middle. The CDR3 sequence: CASSDSSSTDTQYF. DNA for the CDR3: TGTGCCAGCAGCGACAGCTCTAGCACAGATACGCAGTATTTT.

This clone appeared once. The chain joins TRBV7-8 to TRBJ2-5; D is unclear. Trimming left V 5 bases short and J 5 bases short, with 12 bases between. The CDR3 sequence is 13 residues long. Germline CDR1 is SGHVS and CDR2 is FQNEAQ. DNA for the CDR3: TGTGCCAGCAGCGGGATCGCACGGGAGACCCAGTACTTC. Amino acid sequence: CASSGIARETQYF.

This chain connects TRBV6-2 or TRBV6-3 to TRBJ1-4, with 9 bases identical to TRBD1. Trimming at V came to 2 bases and at J to 6 bases, leaving 13 bases not matched to a gene. The CDR3 spans 18 residues. Germline V gene sequence: CDR1 MNHEY, CDR2 SVGEGT. Here the CDR3 reads CASSYPPRDRASDEKLFF. CDR3 nucleotides: TGTGCCAGCAGTTACCCGCCTCGGGACAGGGCTTCGGATGAAAAACTGTTTTTT.

This clone was picked up one time. V and J are TRBV18 and TRBJ2-5; unclear D gene. V dropped 2 bases and J dropped 3 bases, with 1 base sitting between them. Germline-derived CDR1 and CDR2 are KGHSH and LQKENI. This CDR3 has 11 amino acids. The CDR3 loop reads CASSPEETQYF. In DNA, the CDR3 is TGTGCCAGCTCACCAGAAGAGACCCAGTACTTC.

The chain couples TRBV6-5 to TRBJ2-5, with D perhaps matching TRBD1 (5 bases). Germline CDR1 is MNHEY and CDR2 is SVGAGI. Trimming cost V 4 bases and J 2 bases, with 11 bases left between them. CDR3 length: 14 amino acids. The DNA of the CDR3 is TGTGCCAGCAGTTCATTCAGACAGCAAGAGACCCAGTACTTC. Its protein is CASSSFRQQETQYF.

CDR3 residues: CASSRTSGARYEQYF. DNA for the CDR3: TGTGCCAGCAGCAGGACTAGCGGGGCTAGATACGAGCAGTACTTC. V usage is TRBV2 and J usage is TRBJ2-7; TRBD2 aligns across 12 bases. The CDR3 is made up of 15 amino acids. Germline CDR1 reads SNHLY; CDR2 reads FYNNEI. Trimming at V came to 6 bases and at J to 4 bases, leaving 7 bases not matched to a gene.

The V call is TRBV6-2 or TRBV6-3, the J call TRBJ1-3, with D unclear. There are 14 residues in the CDR3. With 5 bases removed from V and 7 bases from J, the gap between germline ends came to 15 bases. Germline-derived CDR1 and CDR2 are MNHEY and SVGEGT. The CDR3 DNA reads as TGTGCCAGCAGTACCGGTGGAGGGCAGAACACCATATATTTT. The encoded protein is CASSTGGGQNTIYF.

The genes are TRBV29-1 and TRBJ1-3; TRBD1 is a possible D gene (5 bases). CDR1 is SQVTM, CDR2 ANQGSEA, per germline. The CDR3 contains 13 residues. The V and J ends lost 7 bases and 3 bases respectively, with 13 bases between them. The CDR3 here is CSASQTVGNTIYF. The CDR3 DNA reads TGCAGCGCCTCTCAGACAGTTGGAAACACCATATATTTT.

The chain joins TRBV9 to TRBJ1-6; 8 nucleotides line up with TRBD1. Per the germline V gene, CDR1 is SGDLS and CDR2 is YYNGEE. V trimming: 0 bases; J trimming: 1 base; junction bases outside the gene matches: 3. This CDR3 comprises 17 residues. The CDR3 DNA sequence: TGTGCCAGCAGCGTAGCGGACAGGGTATCCTATAATTCACCCCTCCACTTT. Protein sequence: CASSVADRVSYNSPLHF. The variable domain in full, with the rest retrieved from reference TRBV9 and TRBJ1-6, is DSGVTQTPKHLITATGQRVTLRCSPRSGDLSVYWYQQSLDQGLQFLIQYYNGEERAKGNILERFSAQQFPDLHSELNLSSLELGDSALYFCASSVADRVSYNSPLHFGNGTRLTVT.

The rearrangement links TRBV4-1 to TRBJ1-1; no clear D gene. The CDR3 has 13 amino acids. CDR1 MGHRA and CDR2 YSYEKL come from the germline V gene. V lost 4 bases to trimming and J lost 1 base, with 7 bases between them. CDR3 residues: CASSPDKNTEAFF. In DNA, the CDR3 is TGCGCCAGCAGCCCCGACAAGAACACTGAAGCTTTCTTT.

The chain joins TRBV11-3 to TRBJ2-7; D remains ambiguous. Germline CDR1 and CDR2: SGHNT and YENEEA. V was trimmed by 2 bases and J by 6 bases, leaving 8 bases between them. The length of the CDR3 is 12 residues. CDR3 sequence reads: CASSLRLGEQYF. The CDR3 DNA follows: TGTGCCAGCAGCTTACGTCTGGGCGAGCAGTACTTC.

The chain has TRBV6-5 and TRBJ1-1; D uncertain. Germline CDR1 and CDR2: MNHEY and SVGAGI. The CDR3 runs 13 residues. V lost 6 bases, J lost 3 bases, and 11 bases lay in between. CDR3 protein: CASRRQDHTEAFF. The CDR3 region has the DNA TGTGCCAGCAGGAGGCAGGATCACACTGAAGCTTTCTTT.

The chain couples TRBV14 to TRBJ1-1; D is uncertain. Germline V gene data show CDR1 as SGHDN and CDR2 as FVKESK. This CDR3 is 13 amino acids long. Trimming took off 1 base at V and 11 bases at J, with 14 bases between the two ends. CDR3 residues: CASSQARVGWAFF. For the CDR3, the DNA is TGTGCCAGCAGCCAAGCTCGGGTGGGTTGGGCTTTCTTT.

The chain links TRBV7-3 to TRBJ2-5; D uncertain. V shed 1 base and J shed 2 bases, with 5 bases lying between them. The CDR3 spans 13 residues. Germline CDR1 reads SGHTA; CDR2 reads FQGTGA. CDR3 region: CASSLKQQETQYF. Here the CDR3 DNA reads TGTGCCAGCAGCTTAAAACAGCAAGAGACCCAGTACTTC.

The chain joins TRBV12-3 or TRBV12-4 to TRBJ2-1; unclear D gene. The CDR3 loop spans 13 amino acids. With 5 bases removed from V and 0 bases from J, the gap between germline ends came to 5 bases. This CDR3 reads CASSPSSYNEQFF. The CDR3 DNA sequence: TGTGCCAGCAGTCCGAGCTCCTACAATGAGCAGTTCTTC.